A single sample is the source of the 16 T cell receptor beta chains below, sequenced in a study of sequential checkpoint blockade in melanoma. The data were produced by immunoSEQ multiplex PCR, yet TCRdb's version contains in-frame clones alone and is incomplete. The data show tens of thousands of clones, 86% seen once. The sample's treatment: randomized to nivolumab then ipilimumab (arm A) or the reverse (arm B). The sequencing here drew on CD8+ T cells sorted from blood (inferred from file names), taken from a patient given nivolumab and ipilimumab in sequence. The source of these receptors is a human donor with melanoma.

The CDR3 nucleotides read TGTGCCAGCAGCCCCCGTGGGGGGGCGGAGGGTAATGAGCAGTTCTTC. Amino acid sequence: CASSPRGGAEGNEQFF. The chain employs TRBV9 and TRBJ2-1; D might be TRBD2 (7 bases). Germline V lookup: CDR1 SGDLS, CDR2 YYNGEE. The CDR3 covers 16 residues. Trimming cost V 4 bases and J 7 bases, with 21 bases left between them. Full variable domain (rest looked up from reference TRBV9 and TRBJ2-1): DSGVTQTPKHLITATGQRVTLRCSPRSGDLSVYWYQQSLDQGLQFLIQYYNGEERAKGNILERFSAQQFPDLHSELNLSSLELGDSALYFCASSPRGGAEGNEQFFGPGTRLTVL.

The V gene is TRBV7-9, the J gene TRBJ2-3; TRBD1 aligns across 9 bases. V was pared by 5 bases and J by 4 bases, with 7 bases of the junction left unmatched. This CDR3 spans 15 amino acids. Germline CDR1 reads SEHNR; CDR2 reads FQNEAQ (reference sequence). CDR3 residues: CASSPRDRVPDTQYF. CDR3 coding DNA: TGTGCCAGCAGCCCCCGGGACAGGGTTCCAGATACGCAGTATTTT. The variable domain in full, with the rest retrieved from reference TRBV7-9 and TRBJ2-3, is DTGVSQNPRHKITKRGQNVTFRCDPISEHNRLYWYRQTLGQGPEFLTYFQNEAQLEKSRLLSDRFSAERPKGSFSTLEIQRTEQGDSAMYLCASSPRDRVPDTQYFGPGTRLTVL.

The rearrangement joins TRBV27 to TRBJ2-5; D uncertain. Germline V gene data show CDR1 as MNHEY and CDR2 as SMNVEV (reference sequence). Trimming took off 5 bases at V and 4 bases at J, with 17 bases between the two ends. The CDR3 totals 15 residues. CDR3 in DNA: TGTGCCAGCAGTCTCCGTGGAGTTGGCATAGAGACCCAGTACTTC. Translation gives CASSLRGVGIETQYF.

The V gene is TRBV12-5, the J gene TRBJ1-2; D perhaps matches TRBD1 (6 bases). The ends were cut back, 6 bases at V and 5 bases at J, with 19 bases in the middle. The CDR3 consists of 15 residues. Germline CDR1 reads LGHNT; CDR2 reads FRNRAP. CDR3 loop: CASGGRGPISYGYTF. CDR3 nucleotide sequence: TGTGCTAGTGGCGGCAGGGGCCCAATCTCGTATGGCTACACCTTC.

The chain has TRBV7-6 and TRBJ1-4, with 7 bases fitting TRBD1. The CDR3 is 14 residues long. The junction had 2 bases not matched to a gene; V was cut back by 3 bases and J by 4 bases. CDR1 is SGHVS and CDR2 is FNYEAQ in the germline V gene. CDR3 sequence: CASSFGQVNEKLFF. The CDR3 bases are TGTGCCAGCAGCTTCGGACAGGTTAATGAAAAACTGTTTTTT. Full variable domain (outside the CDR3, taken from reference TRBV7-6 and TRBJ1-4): GAGVSQSPRYKVTKRGQDVALRCDPISGHVSLYWYRQALGQGPEFLTYFNYEAQQDKSGLPNDRFSAERPEGSISTLTIQRTEQRDSAMYRCASSFGQVNEKLFFGSGTQLSVL.

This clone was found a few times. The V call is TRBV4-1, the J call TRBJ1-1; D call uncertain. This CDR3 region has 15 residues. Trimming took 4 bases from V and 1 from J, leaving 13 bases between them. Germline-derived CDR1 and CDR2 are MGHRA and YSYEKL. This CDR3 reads CASSLTGQENTEAFF. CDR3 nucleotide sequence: TGCGCCAGCAGCCTCACCGGTCAAGAGAACACTGAAGCTTTCTTT.

Written as DNA, the CDR3 is TGTGCCAGCAGTTATCTCCTCAATCAGCCCCAGCATTTT. This sequence encodes CASSYLLNQPQHF. The rearrangement links TRBV6-6 to TRBJ1-5, with D unclear. Per germline, CDR1 MNHNY and CDR2 SVGAGI (reference sequence). The CDR3 has 13 amino acids. Trimming shortened V by 3 bases and J by 3 bases, and 6 bases separated the two germline ends.

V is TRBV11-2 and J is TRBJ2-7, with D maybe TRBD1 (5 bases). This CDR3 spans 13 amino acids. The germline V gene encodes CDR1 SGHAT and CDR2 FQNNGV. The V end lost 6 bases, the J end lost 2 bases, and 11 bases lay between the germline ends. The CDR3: CASRKGLPYEQYF. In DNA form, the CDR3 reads TGTGCCAGCAGGAAGGGGCTCCCCTACGAGCAGTACTTC. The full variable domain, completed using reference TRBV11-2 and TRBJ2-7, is EAGVAQSPRYKIIEKRQSVAFWCNPISGHATLYWYQQILGQGPKLLIQFQNNGVVDDSQLPKDRFSAERLKGVDSTLKIQPAKLEDSAVYLCASRKGLPYEQYFGPGTRLTVT.

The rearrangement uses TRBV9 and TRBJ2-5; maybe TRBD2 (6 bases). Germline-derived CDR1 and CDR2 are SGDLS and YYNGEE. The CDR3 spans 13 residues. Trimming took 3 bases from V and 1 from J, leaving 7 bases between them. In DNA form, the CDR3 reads TGTGCCAGCAGCGGGGACTTCCAAGAGACCCAGTACTTC. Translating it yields CASSGDFQETQYF.

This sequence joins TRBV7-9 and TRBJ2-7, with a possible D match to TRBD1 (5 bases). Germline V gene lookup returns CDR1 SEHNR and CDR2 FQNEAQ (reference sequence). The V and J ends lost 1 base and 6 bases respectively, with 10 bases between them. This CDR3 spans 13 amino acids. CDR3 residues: CASSLGGSGEQYV. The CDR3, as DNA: TGTGCCAGCAGCTTAGGGGGCTCGGGCGAGCAGTACGTC.

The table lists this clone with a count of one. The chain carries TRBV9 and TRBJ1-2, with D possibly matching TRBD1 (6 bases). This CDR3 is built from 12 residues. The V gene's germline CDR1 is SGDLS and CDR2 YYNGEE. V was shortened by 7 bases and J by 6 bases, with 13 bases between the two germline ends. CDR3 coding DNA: TGTGCCAGCTCGGGGGGGGCACATGGCTACACCTTC. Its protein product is CASSGGAHGYTF.

CDR3 DNA: TGTGCCAGCAGGTTTCACGGGAGCGCCTACGAGCAGTACTTC. It is translated as CASRFHGSAYEQYF. The V and J genes are TRBV7-2 and TRBJ2-7; D is perhaps TRBD2 (6 bases). The CDR3 spans 14 residues. Germline V lookup: CDR1 SGHTA, CDR2 FQGNSA. The germline V and J ends were trimmed by 6 bases and 2 bases, with 14 bases remaining between them.

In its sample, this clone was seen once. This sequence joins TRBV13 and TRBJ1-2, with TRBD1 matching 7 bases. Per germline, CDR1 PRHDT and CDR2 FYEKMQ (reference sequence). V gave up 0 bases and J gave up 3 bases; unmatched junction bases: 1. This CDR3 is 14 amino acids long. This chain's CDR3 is CASSLGGQDYGYTF. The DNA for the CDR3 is TGTGCCAGCAGCTTAGGCGGACAGGACTATGGCTACACCTTC.

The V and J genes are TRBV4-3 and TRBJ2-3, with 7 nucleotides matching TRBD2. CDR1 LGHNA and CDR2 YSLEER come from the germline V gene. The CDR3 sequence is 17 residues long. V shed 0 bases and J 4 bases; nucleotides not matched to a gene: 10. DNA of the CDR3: TGCGCCAGCAGCCAAGATCTAATCGGGGAGGGAGCAGATACGCAGTATTTT. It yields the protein CASSQDLIGEGADTQYF.

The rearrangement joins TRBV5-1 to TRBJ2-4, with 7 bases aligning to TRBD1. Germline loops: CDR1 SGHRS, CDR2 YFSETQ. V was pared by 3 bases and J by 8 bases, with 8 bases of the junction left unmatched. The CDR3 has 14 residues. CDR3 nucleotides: TGCGCCAGCAGCTCCGATGACAGGGCTGACATTCAGTACTTC. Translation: CASSSDDRADIQYF.

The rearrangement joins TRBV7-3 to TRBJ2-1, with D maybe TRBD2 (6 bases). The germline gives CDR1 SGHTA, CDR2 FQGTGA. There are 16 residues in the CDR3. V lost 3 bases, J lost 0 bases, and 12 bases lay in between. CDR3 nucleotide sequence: TGTGCCAGCAGCTTGGGACTCACGAGCTCCTACAATGAGCAGTTCTTC. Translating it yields CASSLGLTSSYNEQFF.